What follows is one TCR beta chain and its context. These data belong to a study of blood T cell repertoires in COVID-19. Study-level information: Samples taken during acute and convalescent COVID-19 were collected in the United States, Italy and Spain. Sample material is recorded as cDNA or gDNA derived from T cells, B-cell-depleted T cells, or PBMCs.

Clones were read by immunoSEQ multiplex PCR, and TCRdb kept only the in-frame ones, dropping some. The table shows about 270,000 clones, with approximately 91% occurring only once. CDR1 is LNHDA, CDR2 SQIVND, per germline (reference sequence). The germline V and J ends were trimmed by 2 bases and 2 bases, with 13 bases remaining between them. This CDR3 contains 15 residues. Sequencing was carried out using PBMCs or T cells enriched from blood (not recorded which). The sequence derives from a woman in her 40s with acute COVID-19. The rearrangement joins TRBV19 to TRBJ2-7; a weak D match, TRBD1 (6 bases). The CDR3 region has the DNA TGTGCCAGTAGTATATTGGCAGGGGCCCCCTACGAGCAGTACTTC. Translation gives CASSILAGAPYEQYF.